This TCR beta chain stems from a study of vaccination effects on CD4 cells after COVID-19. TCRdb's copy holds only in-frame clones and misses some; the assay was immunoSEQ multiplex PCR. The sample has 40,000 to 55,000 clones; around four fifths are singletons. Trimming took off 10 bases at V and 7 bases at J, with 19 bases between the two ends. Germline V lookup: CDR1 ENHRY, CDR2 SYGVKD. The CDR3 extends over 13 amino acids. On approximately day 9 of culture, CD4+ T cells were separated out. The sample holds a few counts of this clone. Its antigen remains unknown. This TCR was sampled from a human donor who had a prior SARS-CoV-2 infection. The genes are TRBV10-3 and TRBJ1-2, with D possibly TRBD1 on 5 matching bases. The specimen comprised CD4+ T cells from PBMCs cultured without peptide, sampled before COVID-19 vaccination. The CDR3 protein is CATKDGGPIGYTF. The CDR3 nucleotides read TGTGCCACCAAAGACGGGGGACCCATTGGCTACACCTTC.